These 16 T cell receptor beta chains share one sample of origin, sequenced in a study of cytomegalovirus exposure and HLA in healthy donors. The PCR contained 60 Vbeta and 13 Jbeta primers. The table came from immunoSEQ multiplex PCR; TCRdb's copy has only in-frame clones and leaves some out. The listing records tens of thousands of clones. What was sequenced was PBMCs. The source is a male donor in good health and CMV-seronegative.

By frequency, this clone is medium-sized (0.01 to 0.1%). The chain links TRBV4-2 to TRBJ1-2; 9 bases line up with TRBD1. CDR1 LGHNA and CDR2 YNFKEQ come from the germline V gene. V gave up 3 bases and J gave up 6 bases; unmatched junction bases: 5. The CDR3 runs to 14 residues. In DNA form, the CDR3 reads TGTGCCAGCAGCCAGGGACAGGGAGAAGATGGCTACACCTTC. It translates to CASSQGQGEDGYTF.

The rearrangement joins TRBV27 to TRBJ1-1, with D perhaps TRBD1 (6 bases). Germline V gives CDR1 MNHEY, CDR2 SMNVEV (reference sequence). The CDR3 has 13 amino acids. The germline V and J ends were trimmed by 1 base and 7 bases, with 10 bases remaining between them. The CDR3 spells CASSLWAGDEAFF. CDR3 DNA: TGTGCCAGCAGTTTATGGGCAGGGGATGAAGCTTTCTTT.

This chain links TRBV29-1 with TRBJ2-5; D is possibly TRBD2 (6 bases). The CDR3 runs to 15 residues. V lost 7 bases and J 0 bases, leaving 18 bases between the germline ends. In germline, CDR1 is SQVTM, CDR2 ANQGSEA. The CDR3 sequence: CSDLPIRLDQETQYF. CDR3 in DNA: TGCAGCGATCTGCCCATAAGACTAGACCAAGAGACCCAGTACTTC.

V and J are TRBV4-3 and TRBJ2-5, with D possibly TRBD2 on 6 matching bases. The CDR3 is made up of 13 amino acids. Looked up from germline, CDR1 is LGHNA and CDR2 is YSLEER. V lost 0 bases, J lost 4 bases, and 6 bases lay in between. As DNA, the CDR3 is TGCGCCAGCAGCCAAGAGCGGGGAGAGACCCAGTACTTC. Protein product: CASSQERGETQYF.

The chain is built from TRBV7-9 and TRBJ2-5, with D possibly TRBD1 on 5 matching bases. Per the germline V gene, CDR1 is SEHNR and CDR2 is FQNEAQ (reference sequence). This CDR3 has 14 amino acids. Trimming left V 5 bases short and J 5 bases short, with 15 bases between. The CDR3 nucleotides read TGTGCCAGCAGCCTTGGACAAAGTGGGGAGACCCAGTACTTC. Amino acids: CASSLGQSGETQYF.

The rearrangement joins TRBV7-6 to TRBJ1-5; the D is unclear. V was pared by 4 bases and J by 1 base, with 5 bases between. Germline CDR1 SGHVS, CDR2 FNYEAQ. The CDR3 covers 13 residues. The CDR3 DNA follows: TGTGCCAGCAGCTCCCGGAGCAATCAGCCCCAGCATTTT. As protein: CASSSRSNQPQHF. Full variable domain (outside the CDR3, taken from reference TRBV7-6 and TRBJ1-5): GAGVSQSPRYKVTKRGQDVALRCDPISGHVSLYWYRQALGQGPEFLTYFNYEAQQDKSGLPNDRFSAERPEGSISTLTIQRTEQRDSAMYRCASSSRSNQPQHFGDGTRLSIL.

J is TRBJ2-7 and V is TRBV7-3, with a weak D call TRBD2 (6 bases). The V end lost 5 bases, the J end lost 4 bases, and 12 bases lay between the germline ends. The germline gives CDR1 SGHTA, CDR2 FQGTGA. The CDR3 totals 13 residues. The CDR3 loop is CASSKAGPYEQYF. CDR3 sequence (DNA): TGTGCCAGCAGCAAGGCGGGACCGTACGAGCAGTACTTC.

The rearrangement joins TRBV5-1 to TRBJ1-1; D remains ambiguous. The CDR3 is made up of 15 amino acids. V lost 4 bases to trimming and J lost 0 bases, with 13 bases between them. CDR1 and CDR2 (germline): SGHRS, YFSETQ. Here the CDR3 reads CASSPAGDMNTEAFF. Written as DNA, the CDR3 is TGCGCCAGCAGCCCGGCCGGGGATATGAACACTGAAGCTTTCTTT.

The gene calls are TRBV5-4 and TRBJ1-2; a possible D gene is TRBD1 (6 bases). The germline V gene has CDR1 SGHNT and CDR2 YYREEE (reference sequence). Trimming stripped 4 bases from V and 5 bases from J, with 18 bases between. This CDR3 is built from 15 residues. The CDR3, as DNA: TGTGCCAGCAGCCGGGAGGAGAGGGGGATTTATGGCTACACCTTC. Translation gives CASSREERGIYGYTF. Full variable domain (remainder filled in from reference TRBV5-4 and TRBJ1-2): ETGVTQSPTHLIKTRGQQVTLRCSSQSGHNTVSWYQQALGQGPQFIFQYYREEENGRGNFPPRFSGLQFPNYSSELNVNALELDDSALYLCASSREERGIYGYTFGSGTRLTVV.

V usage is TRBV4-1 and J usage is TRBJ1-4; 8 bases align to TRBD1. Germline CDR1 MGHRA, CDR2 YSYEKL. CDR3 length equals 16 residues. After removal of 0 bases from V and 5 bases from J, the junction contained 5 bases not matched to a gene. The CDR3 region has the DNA TGCGCCAGCAGCCAAGATCGGACAGGGTGGAATGAAAAACTGTTTTTT. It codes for CASSQDRTGWNEKLFF.

The CDR3 DNA reads as TGTGCCAGCAGTTTATTTCAGGGAGGAGAGGCTTTCTTT. As protein: CASSLFQGGEAFF. V is TRBV27 and J is TRBJ1-1, with a tentative D call TRBD1 (5 bases). The length of the CDR3 is 13 residues. Germline CDR1 and CDR2: MNHEY and SMNVEV (reference sequence). The V gene lost 1 base and the J gene lost 11 bases, with 14 bases spanning the gap.

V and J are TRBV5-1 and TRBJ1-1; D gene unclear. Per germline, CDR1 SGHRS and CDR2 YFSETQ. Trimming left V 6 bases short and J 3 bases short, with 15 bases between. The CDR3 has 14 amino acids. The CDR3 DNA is TGCGCCAGCACCAGAACCGGCGGGGACACTGAAGCTTTCTTT. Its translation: CASTRTGGDTEAFF. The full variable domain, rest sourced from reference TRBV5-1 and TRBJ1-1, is KAGVTQTPRYLIKTRGQQVTLSCSPISGHRSVSWYQQTPGQGLQFLFEYFSETQRNKGNFPGRFSGRQFSNSRSEMNVSTLELGDSALYLCASTRTGGDTEAFFGQGTRLTVV.

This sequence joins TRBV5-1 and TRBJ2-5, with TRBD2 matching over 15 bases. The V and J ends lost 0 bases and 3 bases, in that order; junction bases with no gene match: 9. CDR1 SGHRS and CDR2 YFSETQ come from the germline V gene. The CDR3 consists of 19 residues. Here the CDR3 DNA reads TGCGCCAGCAGCTTGGCCGGACTAGCGGGGGGGCCGGGGGAAGAGACCCAGTACTTC. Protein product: CASSLAGLAGGPGEETQYF.

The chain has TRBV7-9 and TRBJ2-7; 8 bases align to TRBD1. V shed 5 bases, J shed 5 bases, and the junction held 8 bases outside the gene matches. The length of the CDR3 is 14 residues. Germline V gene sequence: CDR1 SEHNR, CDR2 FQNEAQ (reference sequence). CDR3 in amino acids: CASSLGQGWHEQYF. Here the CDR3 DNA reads TGTGCCAGCAGCCTAGGACAGGGTTGGCACGAGCAGTACTTC.

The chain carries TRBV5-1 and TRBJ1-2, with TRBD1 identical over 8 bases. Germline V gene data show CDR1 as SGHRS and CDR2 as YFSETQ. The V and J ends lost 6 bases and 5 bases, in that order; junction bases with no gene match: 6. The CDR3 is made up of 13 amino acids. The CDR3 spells CASNQGAGYGYTF. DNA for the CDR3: TGCGCCAGCAACCAGGGGGCAGGGTATGGCTACACCTTC. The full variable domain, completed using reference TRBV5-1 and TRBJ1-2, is KAGVTQTPRYLIKTRGQQVTLSCSPISGHRSVSWYQQTPGQGLQFLFEYFSETQRNKGNFPGRFSGRQFSNSRSEMNVSTLELGDSALYLCASNQGAGYGYTFGSGTRLTVV.

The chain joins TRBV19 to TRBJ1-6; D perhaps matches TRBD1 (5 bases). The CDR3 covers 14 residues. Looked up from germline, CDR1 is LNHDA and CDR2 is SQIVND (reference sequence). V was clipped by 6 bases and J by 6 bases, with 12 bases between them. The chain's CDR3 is CASSSQVSNSPLHF. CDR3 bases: TGTGCCAGTAGCTCACAGGTGTCTAATTCACCCCTCCACTTT.